This T cell receptor (beta chain) is drawn from a study of persistence of HIV-infected CD4 T cells (TCRdb year 2020). In the study overall: The study isolated CMV- and HIV-1 Gag-responding CD4+ T cells from ART-treated individuals to examine antigen-driven clonal expansion of HIV-1-infected cells. The median time participants had been on suppressive ART was about eight years. Peripheral blood samples of up to roughly 180 mL were taken at multiple time points, with the exception of two participants who underwent leukapheresis at a single time point. TCRbeta sequencing assessed the clonality of all cells in each sorted population, while proviral sequencing assessed the clonality of infected cells. The TCR cluster analysis across participants included 8 or 9 participants for CMV and roughly seven participants for Gag.

The full study reports these points: TCRbeta richness in CMV- and Gag-responding cells was significantly lower than in anti-CD3/anti-CD28-responding cells; CMV-responding cells had higher oligoclonality than CD3/CD28-stimulated and Gag-responding cells. TCR oligoclonality correlated with proviral oligoclonality within the same sorted populations. Few individuals were included in the study, and only a limited range of antigens was tested. Degenerate expanded CDR3beta sequences were enriched in antigen-responding cells, suggesting convergent selection of CD4+ responses to CMV and Gag. Restriction of bulk TCR analyses to the rare CMV-responding cells that actually carried HIV-1 proviruses was not possible.

The immunoSEQ hsTCRB assay version 4 in survey mode was used to sequence TCRbeta repertoires from genomic DNA. Genomic DNA was diluted to about 10 ng/uL, using up to about 1 ug per sample for TCRbeta sequencing. The authors' analysis ran thus. TCRbeta data were analyzed in ImmunoSeq Analyzer 3.0, with diversity computed on productive nucleotide rearrangements. Using the Immunarch R package, lower-bound TCR diversity was estimated with the improved Chao index and clonality was estimated with the Gini coefficient. Nucleotide rearrangements that differed but encoded the same CDR3beta amino acid sequence were counted as separate clonotypes. TCRbeta sequences significantly enriched in antigen-responding cells relative to anti-CD3/anti-CD28-activated cells were identified by differential abundance analysis. TCRs were clustered by predicted peptide-MHC specificity with GLIPH2, both within individual participants and across merged participant data sets. Here the immuneACCESS table is served through TCRdb, limited to in-frame sequences with V and J called. Missing clones are a known gap in these copies; in checked studies unresolved V genes cover under half, and the rest lacks a known reason. D and trimming come from the DNA, and the V and J calls and clone size come from that table. A total of around 39,000 clones appear in this sample, approximately 85% of them only once. The ten largest clones add up to almost 1% of the sample.

The sample's treatment or condition, from its label and the paper: suppressive antiretroviral therapy. A pool of overlapping 15-mer peptides from HIV-1 Gag, at 1 ug per peptide per mL, was used to stimulate the cells. Memory CD4+ T cells that did not respond, being CD40L-negative, CD69-negative and CD45RO-high, were sorted as memory populations depleted of antigen-responding cells. Participants were HIV-1-infected adults who started suppressive ART during chronic infection. Plasma HIV-1 RNA had been undetectable (below 50 copies/mL) in participants for at least 4 years. To be included, a participant needed positive CMV serology and a CD4+ T cell count above 400 cells/uL. Before stimulation, PBMCs were isolated using density centrifugation and depleted of CD8+ T cells. Stimulation of CD8-depleted PBMCs was carried out for more than 15 hours with anti-CD28/CD49d costimulation, CD40-blocking antibody and enfuvirtide, to prevent new infections. Sorting was done on either a Beckman Coulter MoFlo Legacy or an XDP sorter, and propidium iodide was used to exclude dead cells. The QIAamp DNA Mini Kit was used for genomic DNA extraction from samples above one million cells, and the Quick-DNA Microprep Kit was used otherwise.

CDR3 length: 16 amino acids, cysteine to phenylalanine. The entry retains the CDR3 DNA only, 48 bases that are in frame from base 1. Regarding this clone: Its antigen remains undetermined. No base quality information exists; no much larger clone differs at one position.

Rearrangement joined TRBV21-1 to TRBJ1-2; TRBD1 is the table's D call, not checked against the DNA. TRBV21-1 is described as a pseudogene. The TCR sequence derives from an adult with HIV. The donor label of this sample is uncertain. The sequenced sample was cultured CD4+ T cells from PBMCs, obtained from a patient who received antiretroviral therapy. The label giving this sample's cell subset or site can be read as: CD40L-CD69- CD45RO-high memory CD4 T cells not responding to Gag peptides. The CDR3 corresponds to CASIIEKTAANYGYTF. The base sequence is TGTGCCAGCATCATCGAGAAGACAGCCGCTAACTATGGCTACACCTTC.